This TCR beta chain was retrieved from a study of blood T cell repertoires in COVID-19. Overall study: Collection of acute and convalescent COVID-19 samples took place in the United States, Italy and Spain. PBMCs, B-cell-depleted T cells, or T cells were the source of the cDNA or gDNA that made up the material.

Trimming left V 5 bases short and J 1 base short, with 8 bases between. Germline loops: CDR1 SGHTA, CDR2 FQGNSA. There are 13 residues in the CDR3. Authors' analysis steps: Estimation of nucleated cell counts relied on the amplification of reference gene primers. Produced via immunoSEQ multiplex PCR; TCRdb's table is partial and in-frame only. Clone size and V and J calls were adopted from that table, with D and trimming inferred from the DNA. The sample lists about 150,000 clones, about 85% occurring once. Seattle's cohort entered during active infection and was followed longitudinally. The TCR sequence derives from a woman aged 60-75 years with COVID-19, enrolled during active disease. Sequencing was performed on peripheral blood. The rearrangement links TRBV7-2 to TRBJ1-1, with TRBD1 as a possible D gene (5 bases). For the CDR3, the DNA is TGTGCCAGCAGCGGGCAGGGGAACACTGAAGCTTTCTTT. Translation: CASSGQGNTEAFF.